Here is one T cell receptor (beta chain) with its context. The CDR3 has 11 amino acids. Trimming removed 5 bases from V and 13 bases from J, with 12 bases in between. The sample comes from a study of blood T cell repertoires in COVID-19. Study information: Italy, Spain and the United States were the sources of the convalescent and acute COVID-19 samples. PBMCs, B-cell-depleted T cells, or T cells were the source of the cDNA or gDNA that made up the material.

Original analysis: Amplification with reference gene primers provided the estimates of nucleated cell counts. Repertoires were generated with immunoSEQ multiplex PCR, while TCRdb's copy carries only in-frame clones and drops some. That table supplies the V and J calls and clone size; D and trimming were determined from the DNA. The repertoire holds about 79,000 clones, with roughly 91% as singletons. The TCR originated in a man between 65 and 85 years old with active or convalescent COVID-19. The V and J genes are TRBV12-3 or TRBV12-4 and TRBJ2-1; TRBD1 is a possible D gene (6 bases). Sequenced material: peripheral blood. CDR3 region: CASSRDRPQFF. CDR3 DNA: TGTGCCAGCAGTCGCGACAGGCCCCAGTTCTTC.